The source of this TCR beta chain is a study of PD-L1 blockade in urothelial cancer. At the level of the study: Samples of blood were analyzed 3 weeks (second dose) and 6 weeks after treatment start. Blood-derived samples held a median roughly 150,000 T cells.

Each PCR had synthetic TCR analog templates added to it as a spike-in. The repertoire was sequenced with immunoSEQ multiplex PCR; TCRdb's copy has only in-frame clones and lacks some. Here the sample spans some 79,000 clones, more than 75% being singletons. The CDR3 has 18 amino acids. The V segment lost 0 bases and the J segment 5 bases; nucleotides outside the gene matches: 15. Between 1 and 8 samples per patient were obtained, pretreatment and on-treatment. The chain couples TRBV5-3 to TRBJ2-5; 8 bases are a match to TRBD2. TRBV5-3 is treated as an ORF (open reading frame) with a function not yet certain. The material was PBMCs, obtained around atezolizumab (anti-PD-L1) treatment. The clonotype comes from a man between 65 and 79 years old with urothelial cancer. Here the CDR3 DNA reads TGTGCCAGAAGCTTGGTATTAGCGGGGACCCAGAGTGAGGAGACCCAGTACTTC. Amino acid sequence: CARSLVLAGTQSEETQYF.